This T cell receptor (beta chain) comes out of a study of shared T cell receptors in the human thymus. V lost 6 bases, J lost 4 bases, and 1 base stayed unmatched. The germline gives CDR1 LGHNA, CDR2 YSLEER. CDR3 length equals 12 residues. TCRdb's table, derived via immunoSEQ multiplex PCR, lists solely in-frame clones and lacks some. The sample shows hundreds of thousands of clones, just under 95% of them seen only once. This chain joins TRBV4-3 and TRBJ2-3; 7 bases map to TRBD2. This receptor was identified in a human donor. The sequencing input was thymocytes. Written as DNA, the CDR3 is TGCGCCAGCAGGGGAGGGGCAGATACGCAGTATTTT. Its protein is CASRGGADTQYF.